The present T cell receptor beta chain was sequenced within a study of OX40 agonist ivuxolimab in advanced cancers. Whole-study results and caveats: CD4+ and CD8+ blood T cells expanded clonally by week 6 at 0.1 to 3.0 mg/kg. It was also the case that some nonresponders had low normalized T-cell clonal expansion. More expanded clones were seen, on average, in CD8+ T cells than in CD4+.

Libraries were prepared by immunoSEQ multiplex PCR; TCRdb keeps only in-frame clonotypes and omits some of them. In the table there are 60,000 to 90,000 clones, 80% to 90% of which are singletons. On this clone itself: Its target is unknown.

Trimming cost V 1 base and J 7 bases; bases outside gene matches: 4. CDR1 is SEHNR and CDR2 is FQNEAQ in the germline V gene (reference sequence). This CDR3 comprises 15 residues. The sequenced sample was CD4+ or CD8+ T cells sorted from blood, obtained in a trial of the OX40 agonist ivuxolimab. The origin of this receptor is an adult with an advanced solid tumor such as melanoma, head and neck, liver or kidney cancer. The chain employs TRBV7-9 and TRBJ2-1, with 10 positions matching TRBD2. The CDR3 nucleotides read TGTGCCAGCAGCTTAGATAGTAGCGGGAGGAATGAGCAGTTCTTC. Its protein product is CASSLDSSGRNEQFF.